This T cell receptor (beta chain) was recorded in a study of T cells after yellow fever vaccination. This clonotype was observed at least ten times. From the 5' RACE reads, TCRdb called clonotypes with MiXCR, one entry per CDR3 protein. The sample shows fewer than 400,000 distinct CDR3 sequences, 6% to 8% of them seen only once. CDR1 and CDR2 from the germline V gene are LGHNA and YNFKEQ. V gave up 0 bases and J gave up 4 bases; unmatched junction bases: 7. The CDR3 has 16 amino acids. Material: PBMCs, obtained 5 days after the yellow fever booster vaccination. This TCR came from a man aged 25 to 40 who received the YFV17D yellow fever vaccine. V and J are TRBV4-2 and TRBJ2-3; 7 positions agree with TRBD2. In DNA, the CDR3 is TGTGCCAGCAGCCAAGATTCGGCTAGCGGTGCAGATACGCAGTATTTT. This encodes CASSQDSASGADTQYF.